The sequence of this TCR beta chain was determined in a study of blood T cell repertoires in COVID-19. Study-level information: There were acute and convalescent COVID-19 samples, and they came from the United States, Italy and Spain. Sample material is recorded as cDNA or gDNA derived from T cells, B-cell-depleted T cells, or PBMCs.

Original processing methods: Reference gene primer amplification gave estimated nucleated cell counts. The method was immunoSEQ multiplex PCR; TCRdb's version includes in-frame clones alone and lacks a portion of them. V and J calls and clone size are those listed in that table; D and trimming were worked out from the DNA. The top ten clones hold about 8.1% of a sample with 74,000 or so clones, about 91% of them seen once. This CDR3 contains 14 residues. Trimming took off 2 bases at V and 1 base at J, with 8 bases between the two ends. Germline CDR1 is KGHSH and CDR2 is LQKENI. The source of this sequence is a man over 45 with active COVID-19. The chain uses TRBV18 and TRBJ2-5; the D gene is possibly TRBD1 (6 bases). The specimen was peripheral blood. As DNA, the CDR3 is TGTGCCAGCTCACCAGGACAGACCCAAGAGACCCAGTACTTC. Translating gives CASSPGQTQETQYF.